The clone carrying this T cell receptor (beta chain) has a single count. MiXCR, applied by TCRdb to the 5' RACE reads, yields one record per CDR3 protein. Found here are approximately 330,000 distinct CDR3 sequences, approximately 12% of them singletons; the top ten hold 2.5% to 3.5%. These data belong to a study of T cells after yellow fever vaccination. This CDR3 comprises 18 residues. Deletions cut 0 bases from V and 4 bases from J, with 18 bases between. From germline, CDR1 is MRHNA and CDR2 SNTAGT. The chain joins TRBV6-4 to TRBJ1-4; D not resolved. The material sequenced was CD4+ T cells sorted from PBMCs, taken 15 days after the yellow fever booster vaccination. This receptor was identified in a man in his late teens or twenties who received the YFV17D yellow fever vaccine. The CDR3 coding sequence is TGTGCCAGCAGTGACTCGGAAGGGATGCCACTGATTAATGAAAAACTGTTTTTT. Encoded protein: CASSDSEGMPLINEKLFF.